This is a list of T cell receptor beta chains from one sample in a study of T cell repertoires in cytomegalovirus infection. TCRdb reanalysed the reads using MiXCR and keeps one entry per CDR3 protein. The sample has some 400,000 distinct CDR3 sequences, 25% to 40% seen once. The sequenced sample was PBMCs. All receptors derive from a human donor in good health (CMV status not recorded). Some clones in this sample may be carry-over from other donors' samples. Each CDR3 is given with its conserved first and last residue. A D gene is named only where the DNA matches it firmly. Expanded clones are given a class, and other clones once, few, many or no size at all.

D: .; V: TRBV7-2; size: .; J: TRBJ1-2; CDR3: CSRSSAGGNGSTF; DNA: TGTTCCAGAAGCTCCGCCGGCGGGAATGGCTCCACCTTC
D: TRBD2; V: TRBV3-1; size: .; J: TRBJ2-3; CDR3: CASSQEVLGGMGTDTQYF; DNA: TGTGCCAGCAGCCAAGAAGTGTTGGGAGGGATGGGCACAGATACGCAGTATTTT
D: TRBD2; V: TRBV5-6; size: few; J: TRBJ2-3; CDR3: CASSLSGAFDDTQYF; DNA: TGTGCCAGCAGCTTAAGCGGGGCATTTGACGATACGCAGTATTTT
D: .; V: TRBV20-1; size: .; J: TRBJ2-7; CDR3: CSAPNSKTSSYEQYF; DNA: TGCAGTGCCCCAAACTCTAAAACTAGCTCCTACGAGCAGTACTTC
D: .; V: TRBV19; size: few; J: TRBJ1-5; CDR3: CASSSVAGAQHF; DNA: TGTGCCAGTAGCTCAGTCGCGGGGGCCCAGCATTTT
D: TRBD2; V: TRBV7-2; size: .; J: TRBJ2-3; CDR3: CASSRAGSSGGPFGTDTQYF; DNA: TGTGCCAGCAGCCGTGCCGGGTCTAGCGGGGGGCCGTTTGGCACAGATACGCAGTATTTT
D: .; V: TRBV5-1; size: few; J: TRBJ2-3; CDR3: CASSPLTSTDTQYF; DNA: TGCGCCAGCAGCCCCCTGACTAGCACAGATACGCAGTATTTT
D: .; V: TRBV2; size: few; J: TRBJ2-5; CDR3: CASSEQQGWAETQYF; DNA: TGTGCCAGCAGTGAACAGCAGGGTTGGGCAGAGACCCAGTACTTC
D: TRBD1; V: TRBV15; size: .; J: TRBJ2-2; CDR3: CATGETGLNTGELFF; DNA: TGTGCCACCGGGGAGACAGGGCTGAACACCGGGGAGCTGTTTTTT
D: TRBD1; V: TRBV5-6; size: .; J: TRBJ1-2; CDR3: CASSFKTGVGYGYTF; DNA: TGTGCCAGCAGCTTTAAAACAGGGGTCGGGTATGGCTACACCTTC
D: .; V: TRBV24-1; size: .; J: TRBJ2-6; CDR3: CATSDQPGRRSSGANVLTF; DNA: TGTGCCACCAGTGATCAACCGGGACGGCGAAGCTCTGGGGCCAACGTCCTGACTTTC
D: .; V: TRBV6-5; size: .; J: TRBJ1-3; CDR3: CASRVGRPAGNTIYF; DNA: TGTGCCAGCAGGGTTGGGCGGCCCGCTGGAAACACCATATATTTT
D: .; V: TRBV4-2; size: .; J: TRBJ2-7; CDR3: CASSQDYEGFYEQYF; DNA: TGTGCCAGCAGCCAAGATTATGAGGGGTTCTACGAGCAGTACTTC
D: .; V: TRBV7-2; size: many; J: TRBJ1-3; CDR3: CASSLGPGKSGNTIYF; DNA: TGTGCCAGCAGCTTAGGCCCTGGGAAATCTGGAAACACCATATATTTT
D: TRBD1; V: TRBV20-1; size: many; J: TRBJ1-1; CDR3: CSVPGGRTGLNTEAFF; DNA: TGCAGTGTTCCAGGGGGTCGGACAGGGCTGAACACTGAAGCTTTCTTT
D: .; V: TRBV6-2/TRBV6-3; size: .; J: TRBJ2-2; CDR3: CASSYSGYPLNTGELFF; DNA: TGTGCCAGCAGTTACTCGGGCTACCCTCTGAACACCGGGGAGCTGTTTTTT
D: TRBD2; V: TRBV7-2; size: many; J: TRBJ2-5; CDR3: CASSPSGGRETQYF; DNA: TGTGCCAGCAGCCCTAGCGGGGGTCGAGAGACCCAGTACTTC
D: .; V: TRBV14; size: many; J: TRBJ1-1; CDR3: CASSQVTRLGQPEAFF; DNA: TGTGCCAGCAGCCAAGTCACCCGATTGGGGCAACCTGAAGCTTTCTTT
D: .; V: TRBV12-3/TRBV12-4; size: .; J: TRBJ2-7; CDR3: CASSKGLQTYEQYF; DNA: TGTGCCAGCAGTAAGGGACTTCAAACCTACGAGCAGTACTTC
D: .; V: TRBV2; size: .; J: TRBJ2-2; CDR3: CASSEKVTGELFF; DNA: TGTGCCAGCAGTGAGAAGGTCACCGGGGAGCTGTTTTTT
D: TRBD2; V: TRBV27; size: few; J: TRBJ2-1; CDR3: CASSFLGTSGGVNEQFF; DNA: TGTGCCAGCAGTTTCCTAGGGACTAGCGGGGGGGTGAATGAGCAGTTCTTC
D: .; V: TRBV27; size: few; J: TRBJ2-3; CDR3: CASSLSIVRGVGTDTQYF; DNA: TGTGCCAGCAGTTTATCGATTGTCAGAGGGGTAGGCACAGATACGCAGTATTTT
D: .; V: TRBV19; size: few; J: TRBJ2-3; CDR3: CASSSMGALSDTQYF; DNA: TGTGCCAGTAGTAGCATGGGGGCACTCTCAGATACGCAGTATTTT
D: TRBD1; V: TRBV2; size: .; J: TRBJ1-2; CDR3: CASNDRGRNYGYTF; DNA: TGTGCCAGCAACGACAGGGGGCGGAACTATGGCTACACCTTC
D: .; V: TRBV12-3/TRBV12-4; size: .; J: TRBJ2-1; CDR3: CASSLADSPAEQFF; DNA: TGTGCCAGCAGTTTAGCAGACAGCCCAGCTGAGCAGTTCTTC
D: .; V: TRBV11-2; size: many; J: TRBJ1-3; CDR3: CASSLATTGGNTIYF; DNA: TGTGCCAGCAGCTTAGCGACGACGGGAGGAAACACCATATATTTT
D: TRBD2; V: TRBV19; size: few; J: TRBJ2-6; CDR3: CASSIISGGAANVLTF; DNA: TGTGCCAGTAGTATAATTAGCGGGGGTGCGGCCAACGTCCTGACTTTC
D: .; V: TRBV19; size: .; J: TRBJ2-1; CDR3: CASGGTYTNEQFF; DNA: TGTGCCAGTGGGGGGACTTATACCAATGAGCAGTTCTTC
D: TRBD1; V: TRBV19; size: .; J: TRBJ2-1; CDR3: CATRDRGQGEQFF; DNA: TGTGCCACCCGGGACAGGGGTCAGGGTGAGCAGTTCTTC
D: TRBD1; V: TRBV6-6; size: .; J: TRBJ2-1; CDR3: CASSYQDRGGDEQFF; DNA: TGTGCCAGCAGTTACCAGGACAGGGGAGGCGATGAGCAGTTCTTC
D: .; V: TRBV18; size: few; J: TRBJ2-5; CDR3: CASSTKYQETQYF; DNA: TGTGCCAGCTCAACGAAGTACCAAGAGACCCAGTACTTC
D: .; V: TRBV6-1; size: many; J: TRBJ1-2; CDR3: CASSERRAVPNYGYTF; DNA: TGTGCCAGCAGTGAGAGAAGGGCCGTGCCTAACTATGGCTACACCTTC
D: .; V: TRBV14; size: .; J: TRBJ2-5; CDR3: CASSRLSGSQETQYF; DNA: TGTGCCAGCAGCCGTCTCAGCGGCAGTCAAGAGACCCAGTACTTC
D: .; V: TRBV5-5; size: .; J: TRBJ2-7; CDR3: CASSPTEWRYEQYF; DNA: TGTGCCAGCAGCCCTACAGAATGGCGCTACGAGCAGTACTTC
D: TRBD1; V: TRBV7-6; size: many; J: TRBJ1-4; CDR3: CASSSWTGEGATNEKLFF; DNA: TGTGCCAGCAGCTCCTGGACAGGGGAGGGTGCAACTAATGAAAAACTGTTTTTT
D: TRBD1; V: TRBV2; size: few; J: TRBJ1-6; CDR3: CASSGQGARSPLHF; DNA: TGTGCCAGCAGCGGACAGGGGGCAAGATCACCCCTCCACTTT
D: TRBD1; V: TRBV19; size: few; J: TRBJ1-5; CDR3: CASKIRDRDQPQHF; DNA: TGTGCCAGTAAGATCCGGGACAGGGACCAGCCCCAGCATTTT
D: .; V: TRBV11-2; size: few; J: TRBJ2-3; CDR3: CASSLSPGPTDTQYF; DNA: TGTGCCAGCAGCCTAAGTCCGGGACCAACAGATACGCAGTATTTT